The rows below give T cell receptor beta chains drawn from one sample of a study of cytomegalovirus exposure and HLA in healthy donors. Profiling relied on immunoSEQ multiplex PCR, and the TCRdb table lists in-frame clones only, not all of them. The sample lists about 310,000 clones, 88% occurring once. The sample taken for sequencing was PBMCs. These receptors were taken from a man in his thirties or forties in good health and CMV-seronegative. Each CDR3 is given with its conserved first and last residue. D genes are given only for firm matches. Only some rows state a clone size, as once, few, many or a class for expanded clones.

clone size	V gene	J gene	CDR3 length	D gene	CDR3 protein	CDR3 DNA
.	TRBV5-4	TRBJ1-6	14	.	CASTKGERNSPLHF	TGTGCCAGCACTAAGGGGGAAAGAAATTCACCCCTCCACTTT
.	TRBV5-6	TRBJ1-2	12	.	CASSGTGNGYTF	TGTGCCAGCAGCGGAACAGGGAATGGCTACACCTTC
.	TRBV19	TRBJ1-2	14	.	CASKRERGNYGYTF	TGTGCCAGTAAACGAGAGCGGGGGAACTATGGCTACACCTTC
.	TRBV5-1	TRBJ2-7	14	TRBD1	CASSPRDRSHEQYF	TGCGCCAGCAGCCCCCGGGACAGGTCTCACGAGCAGTACTTC
once	TRBV5-1	TRBJ2-7	14	.	CASRIWGGPYEQYF	TGCGCCAGCAGAATTTGGGGCGGCCCCTACGAGCAGTACTTC
few	TRBV10-1	TRBJ1-5	15	.	CASSESGRTNQPQHF	TGCGCCAGCAGTGAGTCGGGGCGAACCAATCAGCCCCAGCATTTT
.	TRBV5-1	TRBJ1-2	15	.	CASSLEWKGRGGYTF	TGCGCCAGCAGCTTGGAGTGGAAGGGTCGGGGTGGCTACACCTTC
.	TRBV27	TRBJ2-7	15	.	CASSFLNRDPYEQYF	TGTGCCAGCAGTTTTCTCAACAGGGACCCCTACGAGCAGTACTTC
.	TRBV4-1	TRBJ2-7	14	.	CASSQVFPDYEQYF	TGCGCCAGCAGCCAAGTCTTCCCAGACTACGAGCAGTACTTC
once	TRBV25-1	TRBJ2-2	15	TRBD2	CASSELLGGTGELFF	TGTGCCAGCAGTGAATTATTGGGGGGGACCGGGGAGCTGTTTTTT
.	TRBV25-1	TRBJ2-7	14	.	CASSEFNREYEQYF	TGTGCCAGCAGTGAATTCAACAGGGAGTACGAGCAGTACTTC
.	TRBV7-2	TRBJ2-5	16	TRBD1	CASSLGKGGRQETQYF	TGTGCCAGCAGCTTGGGCAAAGGGGGCCGACAAGAGACCCAGTACTTC
.	TRBV4-3	TRBJ2-7	17	TRBD1	CASSFAHAGGFGYEQYF	TGCGCCAGCAGCTTCGCCCACGCAGGGGGCTTCGGCTACGAGCAGTACTTC
.	TRBV12-5	TRBJ2-1	14	.	CASGTPGGRNEQFF	TGTGCTAGTGGTACCCCGGGGGGCCGAAATGAGCAGTTCTTC
once	TRBV20-1	TRBJ2-5	11	.	CSASPGETQYF	TGCAGTGCTAGCCCCGGGGAGACCCAGTACTTC
.	TRBV19	TRBJ1-5	15	.	CASSLDRGSYQPQHF	TGTGCCAGTAGCCTGGACCGGGGTTCTTATCAGCCCCAGCATTTT
.	TRBV30	TRBJ1-5	13	.	CAWSQGGLRPQHF	TGTGCCTGGAGTCAGGGTGGGCTACGGCCCCAGCATTTT
.	TRBV7-9	TRBJ1-2	16	TRBD1	CASSLGGQGTNYGYTF	TGTGCCAGCAGCTTAGGGGGACAGGGGACTAACTATGGCTACACCTTC
.	TRBV7-9	TRBJ2-1	16	TRBD2	CASSLARGVNYNEQFF	TGTGCCAGCAGCTTAGCGCGGGGGGTCAACTACAATGAGCAGTTCTTC
.	TRBV28	TRBJ2-7	13	TRBD1	CASSLGGNYEQYF	TGTGCCAGCAGTCTAGGGGGCAACTACGAGCAGTACTTC
.	TRBV27	TRBJ1-2	15	.	CASSLSAGPPYGYTF	TGTGCCAGCAGTTTATCTGCAGGGCCCCCCTATGGCTACACCTTC
.	TRBV6-5	TRBJ1-2	13	TRBD1	CASSRDRNYGYTF	TGTGCCAGCAGTCGGGACAGAAACTATGGCTACACCTTC
few	TRBV6-5	TRBJ1-1	13	TRBD1	CASRDRLNTEAFF	TGTGCCAGCCGGGACAGGCTTAACACTGAAGCTTTCTTT
.	TRBV6-6	TRBJ1-2	15	.	CASSYPDRDYYGYTF	TGTGCCAGCAGTTACCCCGACAGAGATTACTATGGCTACACCTTC
.	TRBV6-1	TRBJ1-5	15	TRBD1	CASSDPYRGNQPQHF	TGTGCCAGCAGTGATCCCTACAGGGGGAATCAGCCCCAGCATTTT
.	TRBV10-3	TRBJ2-5	13	.	CAISPLGEETQYF	TGTGCCATCAGTCCTCTAGGTGAAGAGACCCAGTACTTC
.	TRBV13	TRBJ1-5	13	.	CASSYNYNQPQHF	TGTGCCAGCAGCTACAACTACAATCAGCCCCAGCATTTT
.	TRBV6-5	TRBJ1-1	13	.	CASSYSRNTEAFF	TGTGCCAGCAGTTACTCCAGAAACACTGAAGCTTTCTTT
once	TRBV7-9	TRBJ2-1	16	TRBD2	CASSPRTSGGYNEQFF	TGTGCCAGCAGCCCGCGAACTAGCGGCGGATACAATGAGCAGTTCTTC
.	TRBV30	TRBJ2-4	13	TRBD1	CAWAGGPGGVRYF	TGTGCCTGGGCAGGGGGTCCAGGAGGAGTGCGGTACTTC
.	TRBV4-1	TRBJ1-4	16	.	CASSQGPPGTNEKLFF	TGCGCCAGCAGCCAAGGACCCCCCGGGACTAATGAAAAACTGTTTTTT
once	TRBV14	TRBJ2-3	15	.	CASSQETGGTDTQYF	TGTGCCAGCAGCCAAGAGACGGGGGGCACAGATACGCAGTATTTT
.	TRBV11-2	TRBJ2-7	14	TRBD1	CASKSDRGLYEQYF	TGTGCCAGCAAGTCGGACAGGGGGCTGTACGAGCAGTACTTC
.	TRBV2	TRBJ1-1	14	.	CASSYAGGDSEAFF	TGTGCCAGCAGTTATGCAGGCGGGGACTCTGAAGCTTTCTTT
.	TRBV19	TRBJ1-3	17	.	CASSMDDRRISGNTIYF	TGTGCCAGTAGTATGGACGACAGGAGAATTTCTGGAAACACCATATATTTT
.	TRBV4-1	TRBJ2-5	17	TRBD2	CASSQDLKGLHQETQYF	TGCGCCAGCAGCCAAGATCTGAAGGGACTACACCAAGAGACCCAGTACTTC
.	TRBV7-9	TRBJ1-6	14	.	CASRGVSYNSPLHF	TGTGCCAGCAGAGGGGTCTCCTATAATTCACCCCTCCACTTT
.	TRBV6-1	TRBJ1-1	15	.	CASSEFGQMNTEAFF	TGTGCCAGCAGTGAATTCGGACAGATGAACACTGAAGCTTTCTTT
.	TRBV7-8	TRBJ2-3	14	.	CASSLRGSTDTQYF	TGTGCCAGCAGCTTAAGGGGAAGCACAGATACGCAGTATTTT
.	TRBV19	TRBJ2-1	12	.	CASSMGGNEQFF	TGTGCCAGTAGTATGGGGGGTAATGAGCAGTTCTTC
.	TRBV19	TRBJ2-5	13	.	CASSRQIQETQYF	TGTGCCAGTAGTCGACAGATCCAAGAGACCCAGTACTTC
.	TRBV10-3	TRBJ2-7	14	TRBD2	CAIRLAGDSYEQYF	TGTGCCATCAGACTAGCGGGGGACTCCTACGAGCAGTACTTC
.	TRBV7-2	TRBJ2-2	16	TRBD1	CASSLGQGANTGELFF	TGTGCCAGCAGCTTAGGACAGGGGGCAAACACCGGGGAGCTGTTTTTT
.	TRBV14	TRBJ2-7	19	TRBD2	CASSRQLAGAPRGAYEQYF	TGTGCCAGCAGCCGACAACTAGCGGGGGCCCCACGAGGCGCCTACGAGCAGTACTTC
once	TRBV27	TRBJ2-1	13	.	CASSYREYNEQFF	TGTGCCAGCAGTTACCGGGAGTACAATGAGCAGTTCTTC
.	TRBV27	TRBJ1-2	15	.	CASSFVAGLGYGYTF	TGTGCCAGCAGTTTTGTTGCGGGTTTAGGCTATGGCTACACCTTC
.	TRBV5-1	TRBJ2-2	17	TRBD2	CASSLPSGGPNTGELFF	TGCGCCAGCAGCTTGCCTAGCGGGGGGCCTAACACCGGGGAGCTGTTTTTT
.	TRBV5-5	TRBJ2-7	15	TRBD1	CASSFTGQGSYEQYF	TGTGCCAGCAGCTTCACGGGACAGGGCTCCTACGAGCAGTACTTC
.	TRBV6-5	TRBJ1-2	14	.	CASSNQEINYGYTF	TGTGCCAGCAGCAACCAAGAGATTAACTATGGCTACACCTTC
.	TRBV6-6	TRBJ1-2	16	TRBD1	CASSYSGQGDGYGYTF	TGTGCCAGCAGTTACTCAGGGCAGGGGGATGGATATGGCTACACCTTC
few	TRBV30	TRBJ1-5	13	.	CAWSDSSNQPQHF	TGTGCCTGGAGTGACTCTAGCAATCAGCCCCAGCATTTT
medium-sized	TRBV27	TRBJ1-5	15	.	CASSLTGYSNQPQHF	TGTGCCAGCAGTTTGACAGGATATAGCAATCAGCCCCAGCATTTT
once	TRBV5-1	TRBJ1-6	15	.	CASSSVSSYNSPLHF	TGCGCCAGCAGCTCGGTGAGCTCCTATAATTCACCCCTCCACTTT
.	TRBV11-2	TRBJ2-2	16	TRBD2	CASSPLAGWNTGELFF	TGTGCCAGCAGCCCCTTAGCGGGGTGGAACACCGGGGAGCTGTTTTTT
.	TRBV6-5	TRBJ2-5	13	.	CASSYMASETQYF	TGTGCCAGCAGTTATATGGCTTCAGAGACCCAGTACTTC
.	TRBV11-3	TRBJ1-5	19	TRBD1	CASSLDGTGGILSNQPQHF	TGTGCCAGCAGCCTAGACGGGACAGGGGGCATCCTTAGCAATCAGCCCCAGCATTTT
.	TRBV7-2	TRBJ1-6	16	.	CASSLFQGFGNSPLHF	TGTGCCAGCAGCTTATTCCAGGGTTTCGGTAATTCACCCCTCCACTTT